This is a list of T cell receptor beta chains from one sample in a study of cytomegalovirus exposure and HLA in healthy donors. Measured with immunoSEQ multiplex PCR; TCRdb has only the in-frame clones, and not every one. Here the sample spans around 200,000 clones, roughly 90% being singletons. The material sequenced was PBMCs. Receptors originate from a young woman in good health and CMV-seronegative. Both conserved end residues are part of each CDR3. The D gene is left open where the match is weak. Clone size is not always given. Where it is, it says once, few, many or a class for expanded clones.

TRBV5-1	16	TRBJ2-3	TRBD2	NA	CASSGITSGRSDTQYF	TGCGCCAGCAGCGGAATCACTAGCGGGAGGTCTGATACGCAGTATTTT
TRBV9	14	TRBJ2-7	TRBD2	NA	CASSTGLGIYEQYF	TGTGCCAGCAGCACGGGACTAGGGATCTACGAGCAGTACTTC
TRBV5-1	14	TRBJ2-7	TRBD1	NA	CASSFGTGTYEQYF	TGCGCCAGCAGCTTCGGGACAGGGACGTACGAGCAGTACTTC
TRBV7-9	16	TRBJ2-1	TRBD2	NA	CSSSLFLAGTYNEQFF	TGTTCCAGCAGCTTATTTCTAGCGGGGACGTACAATGAGCAGTTCTTC
TRBV9	17	TRBJ2-1	TRBD2	NA	CASSAAGLAGVYNEQFF	TGTGCCAGCAGCGCGGCAGGACTAGCGGGGGTCTACAATGAGCAGTTCTTC
TRBV7-9	12	TRBJ2-3	TRBD1	NA	CASSTGGDTQYF	TGTGCCAGCAGCACAGGGGGGGATACGCAGTATTTT
TRBV27	16	TRBJ2-7	TRBD1	NA	CASSFNPSGQGYEQYF	TGTGCCAGCAGTTTCAACCCCTCGGGACAGGGATACGAGCAGTACTTC
TRBV7-3	14	TRBJ2-1	NA	once	CASSLIDGDNEQFF	TGTGCCAGCAGCTTGATTGACGGAGACAATGAGCAGTTCTTC
TRBV6-1	15	TRBJ2-7	TRBD1	NA	CASSVGQGAIYEQYF	TGTGCCAGCAGTGTTGGACAGGGGGCTATCTACGAGCAGTACTTC
TRBV20-1	11	TRBJ2-3	NA	NA	CSAVITDTQYF	TGCAGTGCTGTAATCACAGATACGCAGTATTTT
TRBV18	17	TRBJ2-3	TRBD1	NA	CASSLTSPGQGTGTQYF	TGTGCCAGCTCACTAACATCCCCGGGACAGGGGACCGGTACGCAGTATTTT
TRBV27	16	TRBJ1-1	NA	NA	CASSLRGGGPPSEAFF	TGTGCCAGCAGTTTAAGGGGAGGGGGGCCTCCCTCTGAAGCTTTCTTT
TRBV29-1	12	TRBJ2-7	TRBD1	NA	CSVRTGLYEQYF	TGCAGCGTTCGGACAGGGCTCTACGAGCAGTACTTC
TRBV6-1	13	TRBJ1-1	TRBD1	NA	CASSLNRGPDTFF	TGTGCCAGCAGTCTAAACAGGGGGCCGGATACTTTCTTT
TRBV7-9	12	TRBJ2-7	NA	NA	CASSASSYEQYF	TGTGCCAGCAGCGCTAGCTCCTACGAGCAGTACTTC
TRBV6-1	15	TRBJ2-7	TRBD1	NA	CASSEPGQGTHEQYF	TGTGCCAGCAGTGAACCGGGACAGGGTACCCACGAGCAGTACTTC
TRBV15	16	TRBJ1-4	TRBD1	NA	CATSRGMGPGGEKLFF	TGTGCCACCAGCAGAGGGATGGGGCCAGGGGGCGAAAAACTGTTTTTT
TRBV5-1	16	TRBJ2-7	TRBD1	few	CASSTAGTGDTYEQYF	TGCGCCAGCAGTACCGCCGGGACAGGCGATACCTACGAGCAGTACTTC
TRBV18	16	TRBJ2-7	TRBD1	once	CASSSDRVGSGYEQYF	TGTGCCAGCTCAAGCGACAGGGTCGGGTCGGGGTACGAGCAGTACTTC
TRBV28	13	TRBJ2-2	NA	NA	CASRDTNTGELFF	TGTGCCAGCAGGGACACAAACACCGGGGAGCTGTTTTTT
TRBV27	15	TRBJ1-1	TRBD1	NA	CASSLSIFGDSEAFF	TGTGCCAGCAGTTTATCGATTTTTGGGGACAGTGAAGCTTTCTTT
TRBV10-3	16	TRBJ1-1	NA	NA	CAISESRVRRNTEAFF	TGTGCCATCAGTGAGTCGAGGGTTAGAAGGAACACTGAAGCTTTCTTT
TRBV19	14	TRBJ1-1	NA	NA	CASSIAGTNTEAFF	TGTGCCAGTAGTATAGCAGGCACGAACACTGAAGCTTTCTTT
TRBV29-1	12	TRBJ2-3	NA	NA	CSDVTSTDTQYF	TGCAGCGATGTTACTAGCACAGATACGCAGTATTTT
TRBV7-3	14	TRBJ1-1	NA	few	CASSLAGMNTEAFF	TGTGCCAGCAGCTTAGCAGGGATGAACACTGAAGCTTTCTTT